A single sample is the source of the 13 T cell receptor beta chains below, sequenced in a study of T-cell memory formation after mild COVID-19. TCRdb re-analysed the 5' RACE reads in MiXCR, keeping a single row per CDR3 protein. The data show 150,000 to 200,000 distinct CDR3 sequences, 9.5% to 13% seen once. The sample comprised PBMCs or a T cell subset sorted from them (not recorded which). The receptors were sampled from a man between 18 and 35 years old who had mild COVID-19 (a few samples of this study predate the infection). Cell type and time point are not known.

This clonotype was observed many times. This chain connects TRBV4-2 to TRBJ2-7, with 10 bases identical to TRBD2. The V segment lost 4 bases and the J segment 0 bases; nucleotides outside the gene matches: 3. Germline loops: CDR1 LGHNA, CDR2 YNFKEQ. This CDR3 has 15 residues. The CDR3 DNA is TGTGCCAGCAGCCCCGAGCGGGGGGGCTCCTACGAGCAGTACTTC. Amino acids: CASSPERGGSYEQYF.

This clonotype came up many times. The chain employs TRBV7-2 and TRBJ2-5; 8 bases align to TRBD1. The length of the CDR3 is 15 residues. The V segment lost 1 base and the J segment 4 bases; nucleotides outside the gene matches: 5. Germline CDR1 and CDR2: SGHTA and FQGNSA. The CDR3 DNA reads as TGTGCCAGCAGCTTAGACAGGGGGACCGGAGAGACCCAGTACTTC. Protein sequence: CASSLDRGTGETQYF.

This clonotype was detected only a few times. The rearrangement links TRBV6-2 or TRBV6-3 to TRBJ1-1; the D is unclear. V lost 3 bases to trimming and J lost 0 bases, with 5 bases between them. The CDR3 is made up of 13 amino acids. Germline V CDR1 and CDR2: MNHEY, SVGEGT. The CDR3 here is CASSYLVNTEAFF. Here the CDR3 DNA reads TGTGCCAGCAGTTATCTGGTGAACACTGAAGCTTTCTTT.

This clonotype was observed at least ten times. The chain carries TRBV9 and TRBJ2-3; 8 bases fit TRBD2. The ends lost 3 bases at V and 0 bases at J; junction bases unmatched: 9. CDR3 length: 17 amino acids. Germline CDR1 SGDLS, CDR2 YYNGEE. CDR3 region: CASSGTGTRKSTDTQYF. In DNA form, the CDR3 reads TGTGCCAGCAGCGGTACGGGGACTAGAAAGAGCACAGATACGCAGTATTTT.

The V call is TRBV6-6, the J call TRBJ2-7; tentatively, D is TRBD2 (5 bases). V gave up 0 bases and J gave up 5 bases, with 8 bases separating them. CDR3 size: 13 residues. Looked up from germline, CDR1 is MNHNY and CDR2 is SVGAGI (reference sequence). CDR3 coding DNA: TGTGCCAGCAGTTACTCTCCAGCGGACGAGCAGTACGTC. Protein sequence: CASSYSPADEQYV.

This clonotype was picked up many times. The V gene is TRBV7-2, the J gene TRBJ2-1; TRBD2 agrees at 12 bases. CDR1 is SGHTA, CDR2 FQGNSA, per germline. This CDR3 is built from 16 residues. V shed 5 bases, J shed 8 bases, and the junction held 10 bases outside the gene matches. This CDR3 is CASSPSSGGAGYEQFF. The CDR3 region has the DNA TGTGCCAGCAGCCCATCTAGCGGGGGGGCCGGCTATGAGCAGTTCTTC.

This clonotype was counted only a few times. The chain carries TRBV2 and TRBJ1-5; D call uncertain. Germline CDR1 reads SNHLY; CDR2 reads FYNNEI. The CDR3 sequence is 13 residues long. Trimming stripped 8 bases from V and 3 bases from J, with 11 bases between. For the CDR3, the DNA is TGTGCCAGCGCACGCAGCTACAATCAGCCCCAGCATTTT. Protein product: CASARSYNQPQHF. The whole variable domain, filled in from reference TRBV2 and TRBJ1-5, reads EPEVTQTPSHQVTQMGQEVILRCVPISNHLYFYWYRQILGQKVEFLVSFYNNEISEKSEIFDDQFSVERPDGSNFTLKIRSTKLEDSAMYFCASARSYNQPQHFGDGTRLSIL.

V usage is TRBV5-1 and J usage is TRBJ2-3, with D perhaps TRBD2 (5 bases). CDR1 is SGHRS and CDR2 is YFSETQ in the germline V gene. V dropped 0 bases and J dropped 0 bases, with 14 bases sitting between them. CDR3 length: 17 residues. The CDR3 is CASSLGSLASSTDTQYF. The DNA for the CDR3 is TGCGCCAGCAGCTTGGGGAGCCTAGCATCTAGCACAGATACGCAGTATTTT. Supplemented by reference TRBV5-1 and TRBJ2-3, the full variable domain reads KAGVTQTPRYLIKTRGQQVTLSCSPISGHRSVSWYQQTPGQGLQFLFEYFSETQRNKGNFPGRFSGRQFSNSRSEMNVSTLELGDSALYLCASSLGSLASSTDTQYFGPGTRLTVL.

The chain employs TRBV2 and TRBJ2-7; the D call may be TRBD1 or TRBD2 (5 bases each). The CDR3 loop spans 11 amino acids. CDR1 SNHLY and CDR2 FYNNEI come from the germline V gene. V shed 8 bases and J shed 6 bases, with 11 bases lying between them. Here the CDR3 reads CASGVGGEQYV. CDR3 in DNA: TGTGCCAGCGGGGTTGGGGGCGAGCAGTACGTC.

The sample holds a few counts of this clonotype. The chain uses TRBV7-2 and TRBJ2-4; the D gene is possibly TRBD2 (5 bases). The V end lost 5 bases, the J end lost 2 bases, and 10 bases lay between the germline ends. Germline loops: CDR1 SGHTA, CDR2 FQGNSA. The CDR3 extends over 14 amino acids. The CDR3 DNA reads as TGTGCCAGCAGCCCACCTAGCTCCAAAAACATTCAGTACTTC. Its protein product is CASSPPSSKNIQYF.

The chain employs TRBV6-5 and TRBJ2-5; TRBD1 aligns across 9 bases. With 6 bases clipped from V and 7 bases from J, the junction kept 12 bases outside the gene matches. The CDR3 consists of 15 residues. CDR1 MNHEY and CDR2 SVGAGI come from the germline V gene. The CDR3 region has the DNA TGTGCCAGCAGCCAACCGGGACAGGGATGGGCGACCCAGTACTTC. It encodes CASSQPGQGWATQYF.

This clonotype has ten or more counts. The V gene is TRBV5-1, the J gene TRBJ2-5, with TRBD2 as a possible D gene (6 bases). Deletions cut 4 bases from V and 2 bases from J, with 15 bases between. Germline-derived CDR1 and CDR2 are SGHRS and YFSETQ. The CDR3 is 15 amino acids. In nucleotides, the CDR3 is TGCGCCAGCAGCGCAAATCTCCGGGAGCAAGAGACCCAGTACTTC. As protein: CASSANLREQETQYF.

This clonotype was detected only a few times. V is TRBV11-2 and J is TRBJ2-3, with 13 nucleotides matching TRBD2. CDR1 is SGHAT, CDR2 FQNNGV, per germline. The CDR3 is 16 residues long. V was pared by 5 bases and J by 3 bases, with 5 bases of the junction left unmatched. CDR3 residues: CASSPTSGGWTDTQYF. CDR3 sequence (DNA): TGTGCCAGCAGCCCGACTAGCGGGGGGTGGACAGATACGCAGTATTTT.